The T cell receptor (beta chain) described here comes from a study of blood T cell repertoires in COVID-19 (TCRdb year 2020). Background for the entire study: The collaborator samples originated in the United States, Italy and Spain and spanned the acute and convalescent phases of COVID-19. Subjects who had been exposed to COVID-19, were actively infected with it, or had recovered from it provided the deeply sampled blood TCRbeta repertoires that made up the dataset. The prospective study material was composed of cDNA or gDNA derived from T cells, B-cell-depleted T cells, or PBMCs. Where available, HLA class I and class II types were taken from metadata supplied by the sample provider and were not determined by assay-based typing. Samples came from the ongoing ImmuneRACE study (first 160 participants) plus 1,254 subjects from 6 global collaborators. A freely available public database, intended as a resource for researchers studying the immune response to SARS-CoV-2, is where the repertoires were released. A de-identified subject ID, COVID-19 status, age in years and sex were almost always included in the sample metadata. Here is what the overall study found, with its caveats: Clinical and demographic metadata were provided uncurated, with the amount varying by source and participant.

Per the germline V gene (reference sequence), LNHDA is the CDR1 and SQIVND is the CDR2. The CDR3, from cysteine to phenylalanine, totals 16 residues. The sequence is cut down to CDR3 DNA, 48 bases in frame from base 1. Trimming leaves V shorter by 5 bases and J shorter by 4 bases, with the junction holding 7 bases beyond the gene matches. The collaborating institutions used their own protocols to collect whole blood in K2EDTA tubes. For TCRbeta analysis, collaborators shipped samples in one of three forms: frozen whole blood, isolated PBMCs, or DNA extracted from either of those sample types. TCRbeta CDR3 regions were amplified from genomic DNA by means of the immunoSEQ Assay, a bias-controlled multiplex PCR. As for the original processing: Nucleated cell counts per sample were estimated from amplification of reference gene primers within the assay. To quantify the absolute abundance of each unique TCRbeta CDR3 rearrangement, sequence reads were collapsed and filtered. For each sample, productive Simpson clonality was calculated by taking the square root of Simpson's diversity index across productive rearrangements. TCRdb mirrors the immuneACCESS table, restricted to in-frame sequences. Some clones are absent from its copies; in checked studies, under half trace to an unresolved V gene, and the reason for the others is unknown. From that table come the V and J calls and clone size; the DNA was used to work out D and trimming. For this sample the table gives roughly 100,000 clones, of which approximately 91% were detected only once. The top ten clones comprise about 3.2% of the sample.

For this clone: The antigen this receptor binds is unknown. Base qualities are not at hand, and no much larger clone is one base apart.

The V gene is TRBV19 and the J gene is TRBJ1-5; the junction holds 11 bases that match TRBD1. The sample taken for sequencing was peripheral blood. This clonotype was sampled from a woman in her 70s with acute or convalescent COVID-19. Read as DNA, the sequence is TGTGCCAGTAGTGTACCGGGACAGGGGGGGAATCAGCCCCAGCATTTT. Its product reads: CASSVPGQGGNQPQHF.